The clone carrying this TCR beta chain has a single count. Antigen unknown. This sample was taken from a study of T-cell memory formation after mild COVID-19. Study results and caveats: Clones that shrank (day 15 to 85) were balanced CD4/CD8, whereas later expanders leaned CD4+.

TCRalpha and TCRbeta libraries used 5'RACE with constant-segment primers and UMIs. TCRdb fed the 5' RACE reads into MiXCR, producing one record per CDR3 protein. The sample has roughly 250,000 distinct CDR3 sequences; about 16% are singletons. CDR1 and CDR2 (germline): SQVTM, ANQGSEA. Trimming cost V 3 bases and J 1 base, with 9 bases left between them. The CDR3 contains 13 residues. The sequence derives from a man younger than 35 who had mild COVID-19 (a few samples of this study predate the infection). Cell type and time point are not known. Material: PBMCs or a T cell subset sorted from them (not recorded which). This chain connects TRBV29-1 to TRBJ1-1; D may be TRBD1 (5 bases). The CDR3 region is CSVDLTANTEAFF. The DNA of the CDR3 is TGCAGCGTTGATCTGACAGCGAACACTGAAGCTTTCTTT.